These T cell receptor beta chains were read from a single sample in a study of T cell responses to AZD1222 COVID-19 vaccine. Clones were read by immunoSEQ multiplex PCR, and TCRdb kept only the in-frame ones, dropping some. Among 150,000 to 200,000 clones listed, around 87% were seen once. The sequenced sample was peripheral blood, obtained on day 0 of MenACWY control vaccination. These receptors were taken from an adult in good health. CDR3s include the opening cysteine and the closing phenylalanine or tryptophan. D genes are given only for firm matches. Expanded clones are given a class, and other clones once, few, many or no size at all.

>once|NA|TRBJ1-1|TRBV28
TGTGCCAGCAGTACCACAGGGTACACTGAAGCTTTCTTT
CASSTTGYTEAFF
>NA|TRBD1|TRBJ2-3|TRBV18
TGTGCCAGTACGACCGGGACAGGGAGGAGGACAGATACGCAGTATTTT
CASTTGTGRRTDTQYF
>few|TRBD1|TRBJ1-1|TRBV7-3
TGTGCCAGCAGCAAGCGGCAGGGGGACGAAGCTTTCTTT
CASSKRQGDEAFF
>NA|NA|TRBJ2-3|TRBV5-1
TGCGCCAGCAGTGGACCCTCAGATACGCAGTATTTT
CASSGPSDTQYF
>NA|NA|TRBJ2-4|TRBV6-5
TGTGCCAGCATCAGACGCGAGGAGGCCCCTTACATTCAGTACTTC
CASIRREEAPYIQYF
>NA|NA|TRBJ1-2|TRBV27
TGTGCCAGCAGTCCTATTGGCGGGGGCGCCAACTATGGCTACACCTTC
CASSPIGGGANYGYTF
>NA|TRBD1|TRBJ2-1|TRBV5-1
TGCGCCAGCAGCTTGGGGGATCAGGGGGCGCGCAATGAGCAGTTCTTC
CASSLGDQGARNEQFF
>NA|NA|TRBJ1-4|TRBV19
TGTGCCAGTAGTCCCCGGTTGTCCGGAACAGGGTGGCGGGAAAAACTGTTTTTT
CASSPRLSGTGWREKLFF
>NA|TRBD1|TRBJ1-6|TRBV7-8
TGTGCCAGCAGCTCCCAGGCAGGGGGCTCTAATTCACCCCTCCACTTT
CASSSQAGGSNSPLHF
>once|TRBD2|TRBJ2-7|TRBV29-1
TGCAGCGTTGCGGGGGGTCACACCCTCAGCTTGGAGCAGTACTTC
CSVAGGHTLSLEQYF
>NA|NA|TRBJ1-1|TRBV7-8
TGTGCCAGCAGCCCGGACGGAGCGAACACTGAAGCTTTCTTT
CASSPDGANTEAFF
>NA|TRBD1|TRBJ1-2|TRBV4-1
TGCGCCAGCAGCCAAGATACCTCCGACAGGGGGAAGGGTGACTATGGCTACACCTTC
CASSQDTSDRGKGDYGYTF
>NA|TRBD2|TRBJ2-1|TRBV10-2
TGCGCCAGCAGTGGGGGGACTAGCGGTCTTGAGCAGTTCTTC
CASSGGTSGLEQFF
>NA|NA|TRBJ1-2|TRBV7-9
TGTGCCAGCAGCTACTCCGGGGCCGGAACAGGCTACACCTTC
CASSYSGAGTGYTF
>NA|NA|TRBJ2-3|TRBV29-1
TGCAGCGTTGCGTCGGACCATACGCAGTATTTT
CSVASDHTQYF
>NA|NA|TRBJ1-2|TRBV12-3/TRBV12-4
TGTGCCAGCAGAGGTTACGGCTACACCTTC
CASRGYGYTF
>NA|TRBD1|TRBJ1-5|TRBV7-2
TGTGCCAGCAGCTTAGGGGACAGGGAGAATCAGCCCCAGCATTTT
CASSLGDRENQPQHF
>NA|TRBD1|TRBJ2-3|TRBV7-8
TGTGCCAGCAGCTTCTACAACAGGGGGTCCCTCTCGGATACGCAGTATTTT
CASSFYNRGSLSDTQYF
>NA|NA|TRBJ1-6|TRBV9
TGTGCCAGCAGCGAGGCCCTGGGGGCGGATAATAATTCACCCCTCCACTTT
CASSEALGADNNSPLHF
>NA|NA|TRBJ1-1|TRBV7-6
TGTGCCAGCAGCCCTAGGTTGAACACTGAAGCTTTCTTT
CASSPRLNTEAFF
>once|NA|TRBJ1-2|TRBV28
TGTGCCAGCAGCTCCCGGGGAAGCTACACCTTC
CASSSRGSYTF
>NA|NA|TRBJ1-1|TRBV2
TGTGCCTCTGGGACTCTCCTAAGGGCTTTCTTT
CASGTLLRAFF